This T cell receptor (beta chain) comes out of a study of blood T cell repertoires in COVID-19. The CDR3 has 13 residues. Losses at the gene ends were 7 bases for V and 8 bases for J; bases not matched to a gene: 6. Sequencing used immunoSEQ multiplex PCR; TCRdb keeps in-frame clones, though not all of them. Of more than 300,000 clones listed, 87% are singletons. The sample comprised PBMCs or T cells enriched from blood (not recorded which). J is TRBJ1-5 and V is TRBV12-3 or TRBV12-4; 9 bases align to TRBD1. The receptor's source is a woman aged 25-40 years who had recovered from COVID-19. CDR3: CASKDRGGEPQHF. For the CDR3, the DNA is TGTGCCAGCAAAGACAGGGGGGGGGAGCCCCAGCATTTT.